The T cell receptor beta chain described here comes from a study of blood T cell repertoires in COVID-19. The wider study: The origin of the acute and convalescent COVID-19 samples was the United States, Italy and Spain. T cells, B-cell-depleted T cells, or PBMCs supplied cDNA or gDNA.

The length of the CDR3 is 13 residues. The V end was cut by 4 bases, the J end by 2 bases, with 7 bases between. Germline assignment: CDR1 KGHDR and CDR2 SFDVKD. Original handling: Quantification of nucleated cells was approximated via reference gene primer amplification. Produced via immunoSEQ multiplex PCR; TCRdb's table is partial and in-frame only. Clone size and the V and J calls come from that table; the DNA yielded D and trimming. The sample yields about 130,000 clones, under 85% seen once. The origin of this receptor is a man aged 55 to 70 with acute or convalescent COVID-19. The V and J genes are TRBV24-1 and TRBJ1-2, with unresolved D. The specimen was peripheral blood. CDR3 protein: CATSELSNYGYTF. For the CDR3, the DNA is TGTGCCACCAGTGAATTATCCAACTATGGCTACACCTTC.